This T cell receptor (beta chain) appears in the sequencing data of a study of beta chain features in type 1 diabetes. General study results and limits: Sampled from patients, naive, central memory and Treg TCRB repertoires appeared more similar than those sampled from healthy donors. Sequencing from cDNA could over-represent high-TCR-expressing cells. Among patients with Type 1 diabetes, TCRB CDR3s were moderately but significantly shorter in every one of the four CD4+ subsets.

The investigators reverse transcribed all of the isolated RNA, so they sequenced expressed TCRB transcripts. Only in-frame clones appear in the TCRdb table, and some are missing; sequencing was by immunoSEQ multiplex PCR. This table holds 130,000 to 150,000 clones, approximately 13% found once. V was pared by 4 bases and J by 6 bases, with 14 bases between. Germline V gene sequence: CDR1 GTSNPN, CDR2 SVGIG (reference sequence). The CDR3 consists of 13 residues. The collection from each donor was one heparinised blood draw averaging around 100 mL. The authors sorted CD4+ naive, central memory, regulatory and stem cell-like memory cells via CD45RO/CCR7/CD25/CD127/CD95/CD27. Remarks on this clone: Its antigen is not identified.

The sample taken for sequencing was central memory CD4+ T cells from blood. The chain employs TRBV30 and TRBJ2-3; weak D call: TRBD2 (7 bases). The clonotype was recovered from a young man with type 1 diabetes. CDR3: CAWTRGAEDTQYF. For the CDR3, the DNA is TGTGCCTGGACCCGGGGGGCGGAGGATACGCAGTATTTT. Full variable domain (rest looked up from reference TRBV30 and TRBJ2-3): SQTIHQWPATLVQPVGSPLSLECTVEGTSNPNLYWYRQAAGRGLQLLFYSVGIGQISSEVPQNLSASRPQDRQFILSSKKLLLSDSGFYLCAWTRGAEDTQYFGPGTRLTVL.